The sequence of this T cell receptor (beta chain) was determined in a study of technical replicates of blood from several donors. Sequencing was performed with immunoSEQ multiplex PCR; in TCRdb, only in-frame clones are kept and a portion is missing. The sample holds tens of thousands of clones, 95% to 98% seen once. The germline gives CDR1 GTSNPN, CDR2 SVGIG (reference sequence). The CDR3 is 16 amino acids. J gave up 0 bases and V 8 bases, and 15 bases lay outside the gene matches. The sample was T cells isolated from PBMCs. This chain links TRBV30 with TRBJ2-5; TRBD2 aligns across 7 bases. The receptor was derived from a human donor in good health. The DNA for the CDR3 is TGTGCCGGACGGGGAGGTGCTAGCGGCAACCAAGAGACCCAGTACTTC. Protein product: CAGRGGASGNQETQYF. Full variable domain (missing parts from reference TRBV30 and TRBJ2-5): SQTIHQWPATLVQPVGSPLSLECTVEGTSNPNLYWYRQAAGRGLQLLFYSVGIGQISSEVPQNLSASRPQDRQFILSSKKLLLSDSGFYLCAGRGGASGNQETQYFGPGTRLLVL.